What follows are 16 T cell receptor beta chains derived from one specimen sequenced in a study of T cells in localized non-small cell lung cancer. Assay: immunoSEQ multiplex PCR; the TCRdb copy retains only in-frame clones and omits some. The sample includes under 100,000 clones, 85% to 90% of them seen just once. The specimen was peripheral blood, collected before any cancer treatment. These receptor sequences come from a woman aged 35-75 years with stage I squamous cell lung carcinoma.

This clone showed up just once. The chain carries TRBV7-9 and TRBJ1-2, with 7 bases matching TRBD1. The CDR3 length is 15 residues. Trimming removed 5 bases from V and 3 bases from J; junction bases left unmatched: 9. Germline V gives CDR1 SEHNR, CDR2 FQNEAQ (reference sequence). The CDR3 coding sequence is TGTGCCAGCAGCGAATCCTCACAGGGGTACTATGGCTACACCTTC. This gives the protein CASSESSQGYYGYTF.

The rearrangement uses TRBV30 and TRBJ1-1; 10 bases fit TRBD1. This CDR3 contains 16 residues. The germline CDR1 and CDR2 sequences are GTSNPN and SVGIG (reference sequence). V gave up 0 bases and J gave up 5 bases; unmatched junction bases: 9. This chain's CDR3 is CAWSVRWGTGVTEAFF. The CDR3 coding sequence is TGTGCCTGGAGTGTACGGTGGGGGACAGGGGTGACTGAAGCTTTCTTT.

This chain joins TRBV10-3 and TRBJ1-2; D remains ambiguous. CDR1 ENHRY and CDR2 SYGVKD come from the germline V gene. This CDR3 has 13 residues. V lost 10 bases to trimming and J lost 6 bases, with 18 bases between them. Here the CDR3 reads CATERDRSHGYTF. CDR3 in DNA: TGTGCCACGGAGAGGGATCGGAGCCATGGCTACACCTTC.

V gene TRBV5-1 combines with J gene TRBJ1-3, with TRBD1 identical over 7 bases. Trimming took 0 bases from V and 0 from J; bases not matched to a gene: 3. CDR1 is SGHRS, CDR2 YFSETQ, per germline. This CDR3 contains 16 residues. CDR3 residues: CASSLGAGGSGNTIYF. In DNA form, the CDR3 reads TGCGCCAGCAGCTTGGGCGCAGGGGGCTCTGGAAACACCATATATTTT.

This clone showed up just once. The chain combines TRBV4-2 with TRBJ2-2, with a possible D match to TRBD2 (6 bases). From germline, CDR1 is LGHNA and CDR2 YNFKEQ. The germline V and J ends were trimmed by 0 bases and 2 bases, with 10 bases remaining between them. The CDR3 length is 16 residues. CDR3 protein: CASSQDDSGNTGELFF. The CDR3 bases are TGTGCCAGCAGCCAAGATGATAGCGGTAACACCGGGGAGCTGTTTTTT.

The chain joins TRBV11-2 to TRBJ1-1, with D unclear. The V end was cut by 5 bases, the J end by 4 bases, with 14 bases between. The germline gives CDR1 SGHAT, CDR2 FQNNGV. The length of the CDR3 is 14 residues. CDR3 sequence: CASSGSAGVTEAFF. As DNA, the CDR3 is TGTGCCAGCAGCGGGAGCGCGGGAGTCACTGAAGCTTTCTTT.

This sequence joins TRBV19 and TRBJ1-1; TRBD1 matches 10 bases. Germline V lookup: CDR1 LNHDA, CDR2 SQIVND (reference sequence). Germline trimming cut 5 bases from V and 2 bases from J; bases unmatched to any gene: 5. This CDR3 comprises 15 residues. The CDR3 coding sequence is TGTGCCAGTAGTGGGGGGACAGGGGCAAACACTGAAGCTTTCTTT. It translates to CASSGGTGANTEAFF.

The chain carries TRBV6-5 and TRBJ2-1; no clear D gene. CDR3 length: 11 residues. Per germline, CDR1 MNHEY and CDR2 SVGAGI. The ends were cut back, 5 bases at V and 6 bases at J, with 5 bases in the middle. The CDR3 DNA follows: TGTGCCAGCAGTCTCTCCAATGAGCAGTTCTTC. This translates into CASSLSNEQFF.

This rearrangement joins TRBV5-1 to TRBJ2-7; D possibly corresponds to TRBD1 (5 bases). The length of the CDR3 is 15 residues. In germline, CDR1 is SGHRS, CDR2 YFSETQ. V was pared by 0 bases and J by 2 bases, with 12 bases between. The CDR3 loop reads CASSLASGYAYEQYF. CDR3 nucleotides: TGCGCCAGCAGCTTGGCGTCAGGGTACGCCTACGAGCAGTACTTC.

About this clone: No conserved phenylalanine or tryptophan ends this CDR3, so it is likely a read error. This sequence joins TRBV2 and TRBJ1-6; 8 bases match TRBD1. CDR1 is SNHLY, CDR2 FYNNEI, per germline. The CDR3 has 16 amino acids. Germline trimming cut 5 bases from V and 3 bases from J; bases unmatched to any gene: 6. DNA for the CDR3: TGTGCCAGCAGTCAACAGGGGGGCGTCTATAATTCACCCCTCCACCTT. Its translation is CASSQQGGVYNSPLHL.

The chain joins TRBV10-1 to TRBJ2-5; TRBD1 or TRBD2 may be the D gene (5 bases each). The CDR3 runs to 13 residues. V lost 5 bases and J 1 base, leaving 8 bases between the germline ends. From germline, CDR1 is WNHNN and CDR2 SYGVQD (reference sequence). CDR3 DNA: TGCGCCAGCAGTCCCGGGACCCAAGAGACCCAGTACTTC. Its protein product is CASSPGTQETQYF.

The chain links TRBV19 to TRBJ1-1; D remains ambiguous. V shed 10 bases and J shed 0 bases, with 12 bases lying between them. This CDR3 is 13 amino acids long. CDR1 is LNHDA and CDR2 is SQIVND in the germline V gene (reference sequence). CDR3 amino acids: CATEEGLNTEAFF. In DNA, the CDR3 is TGTGCCACGGAGGAAGGGCTGAACACTGAAGCTTTCTTT.

The gene calls are TRBV7-3 and TRBJ2-3, with D perhaps TRBD1 or TRBD2 (5 bases each). Germline loops: CDR1 SGHTA, CDR2 FQGTGA. This CDR3 spans 14 amino acids. Trimming took 2 bases from V and 5 from J, leaving 11 bases between them. The CDR3 bases are TGTGCCAGCAGCTTAGAGGGGCGAGGAGATACGCAGTATTTT. Translated: CASSLEGRGDTQYF.

This clone was detected only a few times. The chain links TRBV10-1 to TRBJ1-2; D gene ambiguous. Trimming stripped 0 bases from V and 6 bases from J, with 14 bases between. Germline V lookup: CDR1 WNHNN, CDR2 SYGVQD (reference sequence). The length of the CDR3 is 15 residues. The CDR3 reads CASSESVGGSDGYTF. The CDR3 nucleotides read TGCGCCAGCAGTGAGTCGGTAGGAGGGTCCGATGGCTACACCTTC.

This clone was seen a single time. The chain carries TRBV25-1 and TRBJ2-4, with no clear D. The CDR3 is 15 amino acids. V lost 1 base, J lost 0 bases, and 7 bases lay in between. The germline V gene has CDR1 MGHDK and CDR2 SYGVNS. The CDR3 is CASSESMGAKNIQYF. The CDR3 region has the DNA TGTGCCAGCAGTGAATCGATGGGAGCCAAAAACATTCAGTACTTC.

The gene calls are TRBV2 and TRBJ2-5; TRBD1 matches 9 bases. With 3 bases clipped from V and 5 bases from J, the junction kept 7 bases outside the gene matches. CDR1 is SNHLY and CDR2 is FYNNEI in the germline V gene. CDR3 length equals 15 residues. CDR3 sequence reads: CASSEQGQGYETQYF. CDR3 DNA: TGTGCCAGCAGTGAGCAGGGACAGGGCTACGAGACCCAGTACTTC.